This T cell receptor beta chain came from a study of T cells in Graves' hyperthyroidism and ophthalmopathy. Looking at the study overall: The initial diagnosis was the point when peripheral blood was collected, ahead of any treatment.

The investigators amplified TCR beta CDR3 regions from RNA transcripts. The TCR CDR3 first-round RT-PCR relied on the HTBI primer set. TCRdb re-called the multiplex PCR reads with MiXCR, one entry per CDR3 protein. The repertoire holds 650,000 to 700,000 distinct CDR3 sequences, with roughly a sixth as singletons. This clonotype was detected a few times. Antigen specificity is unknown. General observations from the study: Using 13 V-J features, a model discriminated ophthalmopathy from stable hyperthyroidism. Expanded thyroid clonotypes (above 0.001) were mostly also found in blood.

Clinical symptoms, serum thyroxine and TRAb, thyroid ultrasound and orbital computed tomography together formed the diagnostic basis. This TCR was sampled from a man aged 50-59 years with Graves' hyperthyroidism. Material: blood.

CDR3 protein: CASSLGTATNYEQYF. The CDR3 bases are TGTGCCAGCAGCTTAGGAACAGCGACCAACTACGAGCAGTACTTC. This chain joins TRBV13 and TRBJ2-7; D call uncertain. CDR3 length: 15 residues. The germline V gene has CDR1 PRHDT and CDR2 FYEKMQ (reference sequence). Trimming cost V 0 bases and J 3 bases, with 12 bases left between them. The entire variable domain, with the rest obtained from reference TRBV13 and TRBJ2-7, is as follows: AAGVIQSPRHLIKEKRETATLKCYPIPRHDTVYWYQQGPGQDPQFLISFYEKMQSDKGSIPDRFSAQQFSDYHSELNMSSLELGDSALYFCASSLGTATNYEQYFGPGTRLTVT.